Shown below are 14 T cell receptor beta chains from a single sample sequenced in a study of OX40 agonist ivuxolimab in advanced cancers. The protocol was immunoSEQ multiplex PCR, while the TCRdb copy is restricted to in-frame clones and leaves out a portion. The sample consists of 35,000 to 40,000 clones, more than 85% of them appearing once. The sequenced sample was CD4+ or CD8+ T cells sorted from blood, obtained in a trial of the OX40 agonist ivuxolimab. The source of these receptors is an adult with an advanced solid tumor such as melanoma, head and neck, liver or kidney cancer.

This clone is a singleton in its sample. The chain is built from TRBV7-3 and TRBJ1-2; 7 bases are shared with TRBD1. Germline loops: CDR1 SGHTA, CDR2 FQGTGA. V trimming: 5 bases; J trimming: 2 bases; junction bases outside the gene matches: 2. This CDR3 is 13 amino acids long. CDR3: CASSATGNYGYTF. Here the CDR3 DNA reads TGTGCCAGCAGCGCGACAGGGAACTATGGCTACACCTTC.

The chain links TRBV9 to TRBJ1-2; D is unresolved. CDR1 is SGDLS, CDR2 YYNGEE, per germline. The length of the CDR3 is 14 residues. Trimming removed 4 bases from V and 7 bases from J, with 17 bases in between. CDR3 amino acids: CASSPSGWVGGYTF. The CDR3 coding sequence is TGTGCCAGCAGCCCGTCTGGGTGGGTGGGTGGCTACACCTTC. The full variable domain, completed using reference TRBV9 and TRBJ1-2, is DSGVTQTPKHLITATGQRVTLRCSPRSGDLSVYWYQQSLDQGLQFLIQYYNGEERAKGNILERFSAQQFPDLHSELNLSSLELGDSALYFCASSPSGWVGGYTFGSGTRLTVV.

This chain joins TRBV19 and TRBJ1-1; D not certain. Germline lookup yields CDR1 LNHDA and CDR2 SQIVND (reference sequence). The CDR3 loop spans 16 amino acids. V lost 6 bases and J lost 1, with 18 bases in between. The CDR3 nucleotides are TGTGCCAGTAGCGTCCTCCTAGGACTCAGGAACACTGAAGCTTTCTTT. Encoded protein: CASSVLLGLRNTEAFF.

About this clone itself: Other DNA sequences from this sample encode an identical CDR3 as well. The V gene is TRBV5-1, the J gene TRBJ1-2, with 10 bases aligning to TRBD1. Looked up from germline, CDR1 is SGHRS and CDR2 is YFSETQ. Losses at the gene ends were 2 bases for V and 6 bases for J; bases not matched to a gene: 4. This CDR3 region has 14 residues. The CDR3 loop reads CASSFDRGQNGYTF. The CDR3 DNA reads as TGCGCCAGCAGCTTCGACAGGGGGCAAAATGGCTACACCTTC.

The chain has TRBV7-9 and TRBJ2-5; weak D call: TRBD2 (6 bases). In germline, CDR1 is SEHNR, CDR2 FQNEAQ (reference sequence). The CDR3 length is 17 residues. V shed 1 base and J shed 1 base, with 16 bases lying between them. The CDR3 DNA reads as TGTGCCAGCAGCTTAGGGTCTGGCGGGGACTCCCAAGAGACCCAGTACTTC. Protein: CASSLGSGGDSQETQYF.

V is TRBV2 and J is TRBJ1-5, with a tentative D call TRBD1 (5 bases). In germline, CDR1 is SNHLY, CDR2 FYNNEI. V lost 3 bases to trimming and J lost 2 bases, with 8 bases between them. This CDR3 region has 14 residues. CDR3 nucleotide sequence: TGTGCCAGCAGTGACAGGGTTGGCAATCAGCCCCAGCATTTT. Protein product: CASSDRVGNQPQHF.

This clone was detected only once. V and J are TRBV27 and TRBJ1-2, with no clear D. Between the trimmed V and J ends, which lost 2 bases and 6 bases, there was a span of 7 bases. The CDR3 has 12 residues. Germline-derived CDR1 and CDR2 are MNHEY and SMNVEV (reference sequence). CDR3 residues: CASSLLFHGYTF. DNA of the CDR3: TGTGCCAGCAGTTTACTTTTCCATGGCTACACCTTC.

The chain joins TRBV6-1 to TRBJ2-4; possibly TRBD1 for D (5 bases). Germline V CDR1 and CDR2: MNHNS, SASEGT. V lost 1 base to trimming and J lost 8 bases, with 15 bases between them. The CDR3 contains 15 residues. This CDR3 is CASSEDGAPWDIQYF. CDR3 DNA sequence: TGTGCCAGCAGTGAAGATGGGGCACCTTGGGACATTCAGTACTTC.

The chain employs TRBV23-1 and TRBJ2-7; D may correspond to TRBD1 or TRBD2 (5 bases each). TRBV23-1 is given ORF status, its function remaining uncertain. This CDR3 spans 19 amino acids. V was pared by 2 bases and J by 4 bases, with 27 bases between. CDR3 in DNA: TGCGCCAGCAGTCAAACCCCCTGCAGGGTTGGGTATACGGGGTACGAGCAGTACTTC. It specifies CASSQTPCRVGYTGYEQYF.

The count of this clone is one. The chain is built from TRBV5-1 and TRBJ2-1; D might be TRBD2 (6 bases). Germline values: CDR1 SGHRS, CDR2 YFSETQ. Trimming pared 1 base from V and 7 bases from J, leaving 12 bases between. This CDR3 is 14 amino acids long. The CDR3 nucleotides are TGCGCCAGCAGCTTGACGGGGGACGGAAATGAGCAGTTCTTC. Translating gives CASSLTGDGNEQFF.

The V and J genes are TRBV30 and TRBJ1-2; D is uncertain. The germline V gene encodes CDR1 GTSNPN and CDR2 SVGIG (reference sequence). This CDR3 is 13 amino acids long. V was clipped by 3 bases and J by 1 base, with 9 bases between them. The CDR3 bases are TGTGCCTGGAGAGACACAGTTAACTATGGCTACACCTTC. Its translation is CAWRDTVNYGYTF.

This chain links TRBV29-1 with TRBJ2-3; D may correspond to TRBD1 or TRBD2 (7 bases each). The CDR3 is 14 amino acids. The germline V gene encodes CDR1 SQVTM and CDR2 ANQGSEA. Trimming left V 6 bases short and J 4 bases short, with 17 bases between. In DNA, the CDR3 is TGCAGCGTCAAACGAGCGGGGACAGCAGATACGCAGTATTTT. This sequence encodes CSVKRAGTADTQYF.

This chain connects TRBV7-9 to TRBJ2-3; D is unclear. V lost 8 bases and J lost 6, with 9 bases in between. The CDR3 runs 11 residues. CDR1 and CDR2 (germline): SEHNR, FQNEAQ (reference sequence). This chain's CDR3 is CASYGWDTQYF. In nucleotides, the CDR3 is TGTGCCAGCTACGGTTGGGATACGCAGTATTTT.

The V call is TRBV4-3, the J call TRBJ2-2; D might be TRBD2 (6 bases). This CDR3 has 19 amino acids. Trimming left V 0 bases short and J 2 bases short, with 19 bases between. CDR1 and CDR2 (germline): LGHNA, YSLEER. The CDR3 sequence is CASSQDSRPGLANTGELFF. The CDR3 DNA reads TGCGCCAGCAGCCAAGATTCCCGACCGGGACTGGCAAACACCGGGGAGCTGTTTTTT.